These T cell receptor beta chains were read from a single sample in a study of T cells after yellow fever vaccination. Each CDR3 protein is one row after TCRdb ran MiXCR on the 5' RACE reads. This sample carries more than 300,000 distinct CDR3 sequences, 9.5% to 12% of them seen once, and the ten largest clones take about 3.3%. Here the sequenced sample was CD4+ T cells sorted from PBMCs, taken 45 days after the yellow fever booster vaccination. Source of these receptors: a young man who received the YFV17D yellow fever vaccine. CDR3s include the opening cysteine and the closing phenylalanine or tryptophan. Each record gives: D gene, clone size, V gene, J gene, CDR3 protein, CDR3 DNA. A D gene is named only where the DNA matches it firmly. Rows may omit the clone size; those that give it use once, few, many or a size class.

D gene: -
clone size: -
V gene: TRBV14
J gene: TRBJ2-1
CDR3 protein: CASSPTFGAYSYNEQFF
CDR3 DNA: TGTGCCAGCAGCCCGACGTTCGGAGCGTACTCCTACAATGAGCAGTTCTTC

D gene: -
clone size: -
V gene: TRBV18
J gene: TRBJ1-1
CDR3 protein: CASSPPDSRNTEAFF
CDR3 DNA: TGTGCCAGCTCACCACCGGACAGTAGGAACACTGAAGCTTTCTTT

D gene: TRBD1
clone size: -
V gene: TRBV7-9
J gene: TRBJ1-1
CDR3 protein: CASSGLQGAREAFF
CDR3 DNA: TGTGCCAGCAGCGGCCTACAGGGGGCGAGGGAAGCTTTCTTT

D gene: -
clone size: -
V gene: TRBV4-3
J gene: TRBJ2-2
CDR3 protein: CASSALPGHSTGELFF
CDR3 DNA: TGCGCCAGCAGCGCTCTCCCGGGACATTCCACCGGGGAGCTGTTTTTT

D gene: -
clone size: few
V gene: TRBV18
J gene: TRBJ1-1
CDR3 protein: CASSPTTIGNTEAFF
CDR3 DNA: TGTGCCAGCTCACCAACGACCATAGGGAACACTGAAGCTTTCTTT

D gene: -
clone size: few
V gene: TRBV15
J gene: TRBJ2-1
CDR3 protein: CATSRDTEGEQFF
CDR3 DNA: TGTGCCACCAGCAGAGATACAGAGGGTGAGCAGTTCTTC

D gene: -
clone size: few
V gene: TRBV4-1
J gene: TRBJ1-2
CDR3 protein: CASSQDLWGMNYGYTF
CDR3 DNA: TGCGCCAGCAGCCAAGATCTCTGGGGGATGAACTATGGCTACACCTTC

D gene: -
clone size: many
V gene: TRBV7-2
J gene: TRBJ2-3
CDR3 protein: CASSSLGDTQYF
CDR3 DNA: TGTGCCAGCAGCTCCCTGGGAGATACGCAGTATTTT

D gene: -
clone size: many
V gene: TRBV5-6
J gene: TRBJ2-3
CDR3 protein: CASSLLSGGVETDTQYF
CDR3 DNA: TGTGCCAGCAGCTTGTTATCAGGCGGTGTGGAAACAGATACGCAGTATTTT

D gene: -
clone size: -
V gene: TRBV4-3
J gene: TRBJ1-1
CDR3 protein: CASSLQTGAEAFF
CDR3 DNA: TGCGCCAGCAGCCTTCAGACAGGCGCTGAAGCTTTCTTT

D gene: -
clone size: -
V gene: TRBV19
J gene: TRBJ1-2
CDR3 protein: CASSNRAGGYTF
CDR3 DNA: TGTGCCAGTAGTAACAGGGCTGGAGGCTACACCTTC

D gene: -
clone size: few
V gene: TRBV11-1
J gene: TRBJ1-1
CDR3 protein: CASSLGGRLTQAFF
CDR3 DNA: TGTGCCAGCAGCTTAGGGGGACGCCTGACCCAAGCTTTCTTT

D gene: -
clone size: many
V gene: TRBV7-2
J gene: TRBJ2-3
CDR3 protein: CASSLGASPSMQYF
CDR3 DNA: TGTGCCAGCAGCTTAGGAGCTAGTCCCTCCATGCAGTATTTT

D gene: -
clone size: few
V gene: TRBV27
J gene: TRBJ2-3
CDR3 protein: CASSPWDRSTDTQYF
CDR3 DNA: TGTGCCAGCAGTCCCTGGGACCGCTCCACAGATACGCAGTATTTT

D gene: -
clone size: -
V gene: TRBV5-1
J gene: TRBJ2-7
CDR3 protein: CASSLTGVTYEQYF
CDR3 DNA: TGCGCCAGCAGCTTGACCGGAGTTACCTACGAGCAGTACTTC

D gene: -
clone size: -
V gene: TRBV29-1
J gene: TRBJ2-1
CDR3 protein: CSVEIGGAESYNEQFF
CDR3 DNA: TGCAGCGTTGAGATAGGGGGGGCAGAGTCCTACAATGAGCAGTTCTTC

D gene: -
clone size: few
V gene: TRBV18
J gene: TRBJ1-1
CDR3 protein: CASSPVAGASNTEAFF
CDR3 DNA: TGTGCCAGCTCTCCCGTCGCGGGAGCCTCGAACACTGAAGCTTTCTTT

D gene: -
clone size: few
V gene: TRBV19
J gene: TRBJ1-2
CDR3 protein: CASKPSFDYGYTF
CDR3 DNA: TGTGCCAGTAAACCGTCTTTTGACTATGGCTACACCTTC

D gene: -
clone size: -
V gene: TRBV12-3/TRBV12-4
J gene: TRBJ1-1
CDR3 protein: CASSRSEGTEAFF
CDR3 DNA: TGTGCCAGCAGTAGATCCGAGGGCACTGAAGCTTTCTTT

D gene: TRBD2
clone size: many
V gene: TRBV12-3/TRBV12-4
J gene: TRBJ2-7
CDR3 protein: CASSLAPISGGGRWEQYF
CDR3 DNA: TGTGCCAGCAGTTTAGCGCCAATTTCCGGGGGGGGCCGGTGGGAGCAGTACTTC

D gene: -
clone size: many
V gene: TRBV5-1
J gene: TRBJ1-3
CDR3 protein: CASSTYTGSGNTIYF
CDR3 DNA: TGCGCCAGCAGCACCTACACAGGGTCTGGAAACACCATATATTTT

D gene: -
clone size: -
V gene: TRBV20-1
J gene: TRBJ2-2
CDR3 protein: CSARDSSSGGGTGELFF
CDR3 DNA: TGCAGTGCTAGAGATAGTAGTTCGGGGGGCGGAACCGGGGAGCTGTTTTTT

D gene: -
clone size: few
V gene: TRBV24-1
J gene: TRBJ1-1
CDR3 protein: CATSVGGPSGTEAFF
CDR3 DNA: TGTGCCACCAGTGTGGGGGGTCCTTCAGGCACTGAAGCTTTCTTT

D gene: -
clone size: many
V gene: TRBV27
J gene: TRBJ1-3
CDR3 protein: CASSGSGNTIYF
CDR3 DNA: TGTGCCAGCAGTGGATCCGGAAACACCATATATTTT

D gene: TRBD1
clone size: few
V gene: TRBV18
J gene: TRBJ2-5
CDR3 protein: CASSPWDRGFQETQYF
CDR3 DNA: TGTGCCAGCTCACCTTGGGACAGGGGATTTCAAGAGACCCAGTACTTC

D gene: -
clone size: -
V gene: TRBV21-1
J gene: TRBJ2-4
CDR3 protein: CASSTGFGGKNIQYF
CDR3 DNA: TGTGCCAGCAGCACAGGGTTTGGGGGGAAAAACATTCAGTACTTC

D gene: -
clone size: -
V gene: TRBV5-1
J gene: TRBJ2-2
CDR3 protein: CAGATGSVDTGELFF
CDR3 DNA: TGCGCCGGGGCCACGGGGAGCGTTGACACCGGGGAGCTGTTTTTT

D gene: TRBD2
clone size: -
V gene: TRBV4-1
J gene: TRBJ2-3
CDR3 protein: CASSHSGGAHTDTQYF
CDR3 DNA: TGCGCCAGCAGCCATAGCGGGGGGGCCCACACAGATACGCAGTATTTT

D gene: TRBD1
clone size: many
V gene: TRBV5-6
J gene: TRBJ1-2
CDR3 protein: CASRFGTGGYTF
CDR3 DNA: TGTGCCAGCAGATTCGGGACAGGTGGCTACACCTTC

D gene: -
clone size: -
V gene: TRBV10-3
J gene: TRBJ2-5
CDR3 protein: CAIRGGYSGGKETQYF
CDR3 DNA: TGTGCCATCAGGGGTGGTTATTCCGGAGGCAAAGAGACCCAGTACTTC

D gene: -
clone size: -
V gene: TRBV28
J gene: TRBJ2-3
CDR3 protein: CASSRQPSTDTQYF
CDR3 DNA: TGTGCCAGCAGCCGTCAACCTAGCACAGATACGCAGTATTTT

D gene: TRBD1
clone size: -
V gene: TRBV24-1
J gene: TRBJ1-1
CDR3 protein: CATTGQGNNTEAFF
CDR3 DNA: TGTGCCACCACCGGACAGGGGAATAACACTGAAGCTTTCTTT